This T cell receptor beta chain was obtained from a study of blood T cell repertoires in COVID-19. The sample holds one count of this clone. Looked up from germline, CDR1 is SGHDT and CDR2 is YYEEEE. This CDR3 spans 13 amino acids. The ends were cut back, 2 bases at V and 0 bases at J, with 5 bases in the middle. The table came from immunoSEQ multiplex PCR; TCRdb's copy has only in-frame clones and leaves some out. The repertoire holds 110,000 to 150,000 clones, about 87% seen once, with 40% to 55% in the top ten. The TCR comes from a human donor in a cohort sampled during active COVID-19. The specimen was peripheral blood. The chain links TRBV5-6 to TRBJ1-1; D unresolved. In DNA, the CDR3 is TGTGCCAGCAGCTTTCGGGTGAACACTGAAGCTTTCTTT. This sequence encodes CASSFRVNTEAFF.